One sample yielded the 10 T cell receptor beta chains listed below, sequenced in a study of blood T cell repertoires in COVID-19 (TCRdb year 2020). Library preparation used the immunoSEQ multiplex PCR assay. TCRdb mirrors the immuneACCESS table, restricted to in-frame sequences. Some clones are absent from its copies; in checked studies, under half trace to an unresolved V gene, and the reason for the others is unknown. The sample table lists 140,000 to 150,000 clones, roughly 80% of them with a count of one. Roughly 5.6% of the sample belongs to the ten largest clones. The sample comprised PBMCs or T cells enriched from blood (not recorded which). These receptors came from a woman aged 45-65 years who had recovered from COVID-19.

The chain couples TRBV18 to TRBJ1-6; 9 bases fit TRBD1. The CDR3 is 15 residues long. Germline V gene lookup returns CDR1 KGHSH and CDR2 LQKENI. V dropped 6 bases and J dropped 5; count of bases not matched to a gene: 5. The CDR3: CASSQGQGHNSPLHF. CDR3 sequence (DNA): TGTGCCAGCTCGCAGGGACAGGGTCATAATTCACCCCTCCACTTT.

The chain is built from TRBV7-9 and TRBJ2-1; 7 bases line up with TRBD1. This CDR3 region has 15 residues. V trimming: 2 bases; J trimming: 5 bases; junction bases outside the gene matches: 6. Germline CDR1 is SEHNR and CDR2 is FQNEAQ (reference sequence). The CDR3 loop is CASSLYRTGDNEQFF. Written as DNA, the CDR3 is TGTGCCAGCAGCTTATATCGGACAGGTGACAATGAGCAGTTCTTC.

The J gene is TRBJ2-2, the V gene TRBV3-1 (or the pseudogene TRBV3-2), with 8 bases aligning to TRBD1. The J segment lost 3 bases and the V segment lost 10 bases, leaving 13 bases of the junction unmatched. The CDR3 is 16 amino acids. Looked up from germline, CDR1 is LGHDT and CDR2 is YNNKEL (reference sequence). In DNA form, the CDR3 reads TGTGCCACCTACGAGGCAGGGACAGGAGACACCGGGGAGCTGTTTTTT. Residues: CATYEAGTGDTGELFF.

This chain connects TRBV6-5 to TRBJ2-2; D gene unclear. Germline CDR1 MNHEY, CDR2 SVGAGI. This CDR3 has 15 residues. V was trimmed by 0 bases and J by 5 bases, leaving 10 bases between them. CDR3 in amino acids: CASSYSRLSTGELFF. The CDR3 coding sequence is TGTGCCAGCAGTTACTCGAGACTTTCGACCGGGGAGCTGTTTTTT.

This chain uses TRBV5-4 with TRBJ2-3; 9 bases line up with TRBD1. In germline, CDR1 is SGHNT, CDR2 YYREEE (reference sequence). The junction had 4 bases not matched to a gene; V was cut back by 0 bases and J by 2 bases. This CDR3 region has 16 residues. The CDR3 coding sequence is TGTGCCAGCAGCTTGGAGGACAGGGGTTACACAGATACGCAGTATTTT. Translation gives CASSLEDRGYTDTQYF.

V is TRBV7-3 and J is TRBJ1-1; maybe TRBD1 (5 bases). CDR3 length: 16 residues. The ends were cut back, 3 bases at V and 6 bases at J, with 20 bases in the middle. The germline gives CDR1 SGHTA, CDR2 FQGTGA. The CDR3 bases are TGTGCCAGCAGCTTTGGGACTCTCCGCGCCCCCCCTGAAGCTTTCTTT. Its translation is CASSFGTLRAPPEAFF. Supplemented by reference TRBV7-3 and TRBJ1-1, the full variable domain reads GAGVSQTPSNKVTEKGKYVELRCDPISGHTALYWYRQSLGQGPEFLIYFQGTGAADDSGLPNDRFFAVRPEGSVSTLKIQRTERGDSAVYLCASSFGTLRAPPEAFFGQGTRLTVV.

The gene calls are TRBV4-2 and TRBJ2-1; 10 nucleotides align to TRBD2. V dropped 2 bases and J dropped 4; count of bases not matched to a gene: 5. The length of the CDR3 is 16 residues. Germline V CDR1 and CDR2: LGHNA, YNFKEQ. CDR3 nucleotide sequence: TGTGCCAGCAGCCAAACTTTTAGCGGGGGGTACAATGAGCAGTTCTTC. Translation gives CASSQTFSGGYNEQFF.

J is TRBJ1-5 and V is TRBV2, with D tentatively TRBD1 (6 bases). CDR1 is SNHLY, CDR2 FYNNEI, per germline. The CDR3 contains 13 residues. Trimming pared 10 bases from V and 4 bases from J, leaving 14 bases between. CDR3 nucleotide sequence: TGTGCCAAATCGACAGGCCCAAATCAGCCCCAGCATTTT. The encoded protein is CAKSTGPNQPQHF.

This chain joins TRBV3-1 (or the pseudogene TRBV3-2) and TRBJ2-7; TRBD1 might be the D (6 bases). The V gene lost 1 base and the J gene lost 2 bases, with 18 bases spanning the gap. CDR1 and CDR2 from the germline V gene are LGHDT and YNNKEL (reference sequence). The CDR3 has 17 residues. Here the CDR3 reads CASSQVGSGQYPYEQYF. CDR3 in DNA: TGTGCCAGCAGCCAAGTAGGATCAGGACAGTACCCCTACGAGCAGTACTTC.

This chain links TRBV7-3 with TRBJ2-1; 7 bases are a match to TRBD1. The germline CDR1 and CDR2 sequences are SGHTA and FQGTGA. There are 15 residues in the CDR3. Trimming at V came to 1 base and at J to 2 bases, leaving 2 bases not matched to a gene. The CDR3 DNA sequence: TGTGCCAGCAGCTTAAGGCAGGGGGCCTACAATGAGCAGTTCTTC. This encodes CASSLRQGAYNEQFF.